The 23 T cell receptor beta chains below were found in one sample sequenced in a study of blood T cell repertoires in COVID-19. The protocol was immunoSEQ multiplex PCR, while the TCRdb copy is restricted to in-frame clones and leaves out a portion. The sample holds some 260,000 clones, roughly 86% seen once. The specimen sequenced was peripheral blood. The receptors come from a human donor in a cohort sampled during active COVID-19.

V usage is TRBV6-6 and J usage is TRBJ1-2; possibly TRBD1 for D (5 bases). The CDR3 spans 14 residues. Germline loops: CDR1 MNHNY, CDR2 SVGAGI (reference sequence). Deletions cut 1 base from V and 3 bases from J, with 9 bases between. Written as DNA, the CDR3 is TGTGCCAGCAGTTACTGGGTCAGGGACTATGGCTACACCTTC. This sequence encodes CASSYWVRDYGYTF.

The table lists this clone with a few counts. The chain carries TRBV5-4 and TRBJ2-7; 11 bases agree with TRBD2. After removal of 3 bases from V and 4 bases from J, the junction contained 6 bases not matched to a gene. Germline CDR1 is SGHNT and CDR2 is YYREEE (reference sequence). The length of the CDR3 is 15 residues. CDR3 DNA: TGTGCCAGCAGCTCGGTAACTAGCGGGGGTTACGAGCAGTACTTC. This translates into CASSSVTSGGYEQYF.

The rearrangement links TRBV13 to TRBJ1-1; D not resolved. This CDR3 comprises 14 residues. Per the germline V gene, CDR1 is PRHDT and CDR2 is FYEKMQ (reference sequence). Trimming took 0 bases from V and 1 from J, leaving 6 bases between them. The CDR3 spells CASSLGRENTEAFF. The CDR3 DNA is TGTGCCAGCAGCTTAGGACGGGAGAACACTGAAGCTTTCTTT.

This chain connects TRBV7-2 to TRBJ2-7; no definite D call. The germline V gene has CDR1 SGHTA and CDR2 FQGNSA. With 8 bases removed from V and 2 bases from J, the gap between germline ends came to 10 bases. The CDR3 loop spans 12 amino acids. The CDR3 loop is CASSVTAYEQYF. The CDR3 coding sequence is TGTGCCAGCTCAGTAACAGCCTACGAGCAGTACTTC.

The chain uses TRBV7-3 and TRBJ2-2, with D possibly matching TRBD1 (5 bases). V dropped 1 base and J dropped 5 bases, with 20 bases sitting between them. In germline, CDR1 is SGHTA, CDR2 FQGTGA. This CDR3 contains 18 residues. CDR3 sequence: CASSLKGFKVGATGELFF. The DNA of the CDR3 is TGTGCCAGCAGCTTAAAGGGGTTTAAGGTCGGCGCTACCGGGGAGCTGTTTTTT.

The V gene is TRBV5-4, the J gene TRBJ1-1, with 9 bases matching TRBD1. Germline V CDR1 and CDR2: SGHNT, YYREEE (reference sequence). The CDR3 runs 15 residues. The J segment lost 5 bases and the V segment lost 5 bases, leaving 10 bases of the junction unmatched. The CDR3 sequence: CASSSDRGKITEAFF. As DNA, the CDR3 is TGTGCCAGCAGTTCGGACAGGGGTAAGATTACTGAAGCTTTCTTT. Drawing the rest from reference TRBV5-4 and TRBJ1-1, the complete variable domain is ETGVTQSPTHLIKTRGQQVTLRCSSQSGHNTVSWYQQALGQGPQFIFQYYREEENGRGNFPPRFSGLQFPNYSSELNVNALELDDSALYLCASSSDRGKITEAFFGQGTRLTVV.

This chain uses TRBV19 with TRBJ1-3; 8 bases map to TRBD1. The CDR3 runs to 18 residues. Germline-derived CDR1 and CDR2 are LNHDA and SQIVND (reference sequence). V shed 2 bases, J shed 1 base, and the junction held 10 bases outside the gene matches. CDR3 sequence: CASSIRSAGGSSGNTIYF. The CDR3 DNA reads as TGTGCCAGTAGTATACGGTCGGCAGGGGGCAGTTCTGGAAACACCATATATTTT.

Here the CDR3 DNA reads TGTGCTAGTGGTTTGGCCCGAGACAGGGGGCATGGCTACACCTTC. It codes for CASGLARDRGHGYTF. The J gene is TRBJ1-2, the V gene TRBV12-5, with 10 bases lining up with TRBD1. J was trimmed by 6 bases and V by 1 base; bases with no gene match: 5. This CDR3 region has 15 residues. Germline V gene data show CDR1 as LGHNT and CDR2 as FRNRAP.

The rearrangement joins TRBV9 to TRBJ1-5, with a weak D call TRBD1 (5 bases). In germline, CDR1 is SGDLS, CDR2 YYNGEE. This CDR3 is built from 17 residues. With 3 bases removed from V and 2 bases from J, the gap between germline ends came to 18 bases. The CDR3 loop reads CASSEGNTGVGNQPQHF. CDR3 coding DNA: TGTGCCAGCAGCGAGGGGAACACAGGCGTCGGCAATCAGCCCCAGCATTTT.

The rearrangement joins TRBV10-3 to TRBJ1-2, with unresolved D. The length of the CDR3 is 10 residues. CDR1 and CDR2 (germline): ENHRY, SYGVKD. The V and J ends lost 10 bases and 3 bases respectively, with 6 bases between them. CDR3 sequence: CASRDYGYTF. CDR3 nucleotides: TGTGCCAGCCGGGACTATGGCTACACCTTC.

The CDR3 protein is CASRAGGTDTQYF. The CDR3, as DNA: TGCGCCAGCAGGGCAGGGGGCACAGATACGCAGTATTTT. The chain is built from TRBV5-1 and TRBJ2-3; the D gene is possibly TRBD1 (6 bases). V lost 5 bases and J 1 base, leaving 8 bases between the germline ends. Germline V gene lookup returns CDR1 SGHRS and CDR2 YFSETQ. The CDR3 spans 13 residues.

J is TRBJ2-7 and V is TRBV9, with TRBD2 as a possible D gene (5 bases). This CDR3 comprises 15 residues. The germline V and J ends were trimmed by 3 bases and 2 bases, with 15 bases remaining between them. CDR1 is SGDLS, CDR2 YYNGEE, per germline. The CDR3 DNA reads TGTGCCAGCAGCGGGCTTCTTGGCGGGCCCTACGAGCAGTACTTC. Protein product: CASSGLLGGPYEQYF.

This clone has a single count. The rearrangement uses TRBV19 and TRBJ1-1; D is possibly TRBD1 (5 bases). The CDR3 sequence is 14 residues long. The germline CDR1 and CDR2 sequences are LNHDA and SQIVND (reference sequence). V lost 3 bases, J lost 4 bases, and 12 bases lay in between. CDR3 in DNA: TGTGCCAGTAGTATTGGGCAGGGAGGCACTGAAGCTTTCTTT. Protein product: CASSIGQGGTEAFF.

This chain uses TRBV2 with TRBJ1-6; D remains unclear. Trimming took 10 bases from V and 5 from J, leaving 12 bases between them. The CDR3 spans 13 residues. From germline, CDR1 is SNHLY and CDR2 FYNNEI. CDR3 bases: TGTGCCATCTCTGGGCGGGATAATTCACCCCTCCACTTT. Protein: CAISGRDNSPLHF.

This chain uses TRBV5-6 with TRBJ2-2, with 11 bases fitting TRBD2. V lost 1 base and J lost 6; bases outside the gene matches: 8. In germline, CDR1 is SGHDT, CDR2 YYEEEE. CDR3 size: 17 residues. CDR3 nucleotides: TGTGCCAGCAGCTTGATAGCGGGGGGGCCGAGAGCCGGGGAGCTGTTTTTT. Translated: CASSLIAGGPRAGELFF.

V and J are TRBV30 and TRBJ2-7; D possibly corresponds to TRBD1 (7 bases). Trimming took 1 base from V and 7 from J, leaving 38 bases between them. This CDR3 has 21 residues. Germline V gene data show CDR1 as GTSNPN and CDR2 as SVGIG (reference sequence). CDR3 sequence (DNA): TGTGCCTGGAGTGGCTTGGAGGGACCCCCAGGGACAGATCAAAATTATGGGGAGCAGTACTTC. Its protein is CAWSGLEGPPGTDQNYGEQYF.

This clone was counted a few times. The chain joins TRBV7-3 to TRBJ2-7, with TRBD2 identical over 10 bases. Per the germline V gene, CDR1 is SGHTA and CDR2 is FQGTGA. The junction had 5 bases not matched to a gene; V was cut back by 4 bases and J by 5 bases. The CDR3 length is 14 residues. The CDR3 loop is CASSSGLASDEQYF. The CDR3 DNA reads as TGTGCCAGCAGCTCGGGACTAGCGAGTGACGAGCAGTACTTC.

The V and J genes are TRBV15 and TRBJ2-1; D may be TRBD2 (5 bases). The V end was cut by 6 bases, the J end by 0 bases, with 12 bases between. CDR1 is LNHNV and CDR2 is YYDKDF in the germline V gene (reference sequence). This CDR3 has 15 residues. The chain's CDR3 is CATRSRVSSYNEQFF. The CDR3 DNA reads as TGTGCCACCAGATCGAGGGTGAGCTCCTACAATGAGCAGTTCTTC.

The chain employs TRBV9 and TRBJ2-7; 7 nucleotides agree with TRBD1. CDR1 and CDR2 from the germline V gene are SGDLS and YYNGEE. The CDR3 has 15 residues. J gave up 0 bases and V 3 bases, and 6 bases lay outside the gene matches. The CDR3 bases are TGTGCCAGCAGCGCCCAGTCAGGGGGCTCCTACGAGCAGTACTTC. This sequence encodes CASSAQSGGSYEQYF.

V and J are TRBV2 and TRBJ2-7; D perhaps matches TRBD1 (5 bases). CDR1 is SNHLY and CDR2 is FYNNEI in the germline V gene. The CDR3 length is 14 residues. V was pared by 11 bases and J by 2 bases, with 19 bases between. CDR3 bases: TGTGCCGTAAAGGGGTTCCGGAATACCTACGAGCAGTACTTC. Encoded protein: CAVKGFRNTYEQYF.

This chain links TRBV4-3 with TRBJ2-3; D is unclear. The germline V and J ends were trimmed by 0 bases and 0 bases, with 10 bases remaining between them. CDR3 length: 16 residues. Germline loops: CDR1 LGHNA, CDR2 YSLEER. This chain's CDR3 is CASSQDLAHSTDTQYF. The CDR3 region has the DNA TGCGCCAGCAGCCAAGATCTGGCCCATAGCACAGATACGCAGTATTTT.

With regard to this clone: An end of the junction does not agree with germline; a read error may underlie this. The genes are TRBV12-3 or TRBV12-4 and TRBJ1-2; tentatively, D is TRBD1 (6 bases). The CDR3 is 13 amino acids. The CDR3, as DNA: TGTGCCAGCAGTTACTACAGGGTGGATGGCTACGCCTTC. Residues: CASSYYRVDGYAF.

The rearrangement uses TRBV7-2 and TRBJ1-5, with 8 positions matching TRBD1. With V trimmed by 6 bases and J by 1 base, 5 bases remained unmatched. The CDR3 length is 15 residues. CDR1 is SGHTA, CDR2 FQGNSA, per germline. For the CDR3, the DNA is TGTGCCAGCAGACCACAGGGGGGAAGCAATCAGCCCCAGCATTTT. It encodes CASRPQGGSNQPQHF.